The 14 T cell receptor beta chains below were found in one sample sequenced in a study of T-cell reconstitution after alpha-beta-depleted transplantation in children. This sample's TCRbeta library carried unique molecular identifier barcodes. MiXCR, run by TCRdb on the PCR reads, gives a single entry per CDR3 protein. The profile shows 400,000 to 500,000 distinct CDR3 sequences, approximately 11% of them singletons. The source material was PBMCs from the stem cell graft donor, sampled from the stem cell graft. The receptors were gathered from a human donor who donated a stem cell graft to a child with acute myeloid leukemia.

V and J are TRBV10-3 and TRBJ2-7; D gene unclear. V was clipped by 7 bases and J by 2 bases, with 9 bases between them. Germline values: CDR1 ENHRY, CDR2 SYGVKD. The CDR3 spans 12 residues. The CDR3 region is CAINDITYEQYV. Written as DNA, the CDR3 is TGTGCCATCAACGATATCACCTACGAGCAGTACGTC.

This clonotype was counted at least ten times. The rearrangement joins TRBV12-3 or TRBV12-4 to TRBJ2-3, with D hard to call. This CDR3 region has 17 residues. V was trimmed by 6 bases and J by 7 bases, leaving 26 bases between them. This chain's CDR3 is CASSSTPTRWDRYTQYF. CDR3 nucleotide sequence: TGTGCCAGCAGCAGCACCCCGACAAGGTGGGATCGATATACGCAGTATTTT.

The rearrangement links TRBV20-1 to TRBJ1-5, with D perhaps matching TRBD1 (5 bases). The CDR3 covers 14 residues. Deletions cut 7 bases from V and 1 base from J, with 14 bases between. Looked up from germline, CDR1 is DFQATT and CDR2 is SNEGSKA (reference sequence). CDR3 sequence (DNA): TGCAGTGGCGCAACGGGGCAGAGCAATCAGCCCCAGCATTTT. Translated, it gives CSGATGQSNQPQHF.

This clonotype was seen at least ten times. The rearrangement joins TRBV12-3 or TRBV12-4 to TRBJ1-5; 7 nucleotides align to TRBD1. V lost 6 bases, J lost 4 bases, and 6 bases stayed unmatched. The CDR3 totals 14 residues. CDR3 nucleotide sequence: TGTGCCAGCAGCCCAGGGGGACTGAATCAGCCCCAGCATTTT. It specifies CASSPGGLNQPQHF.

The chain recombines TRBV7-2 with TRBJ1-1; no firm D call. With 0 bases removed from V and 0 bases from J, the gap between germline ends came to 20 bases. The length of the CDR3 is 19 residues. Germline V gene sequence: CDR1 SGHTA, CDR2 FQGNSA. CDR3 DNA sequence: TGTGCCAGCAGCTTAGCCCTCGTGCCGGGTCACAGAATGAACACTGAAGCTTTCTTT. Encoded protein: CASSLALVPGHRMNTEAFF.

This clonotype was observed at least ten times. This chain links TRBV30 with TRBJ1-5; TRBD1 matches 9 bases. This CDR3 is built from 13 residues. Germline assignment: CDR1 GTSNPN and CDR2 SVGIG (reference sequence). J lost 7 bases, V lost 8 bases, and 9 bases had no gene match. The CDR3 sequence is CAGGQGRGQPQHF. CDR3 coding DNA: TGTGCCGGTGGACAGGGGAGGGGACAGCCCCAGCATTTT.

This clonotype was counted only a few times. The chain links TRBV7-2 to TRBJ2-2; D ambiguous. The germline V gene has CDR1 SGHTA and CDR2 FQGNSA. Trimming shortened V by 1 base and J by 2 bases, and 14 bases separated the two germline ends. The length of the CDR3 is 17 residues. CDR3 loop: CASSLVAGPLNTGELFF. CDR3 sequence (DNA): TGTGCCAGCAGCTTAGTGGCCGGGCCCCTTAACACCGGGGAGCTGTTTTTT.

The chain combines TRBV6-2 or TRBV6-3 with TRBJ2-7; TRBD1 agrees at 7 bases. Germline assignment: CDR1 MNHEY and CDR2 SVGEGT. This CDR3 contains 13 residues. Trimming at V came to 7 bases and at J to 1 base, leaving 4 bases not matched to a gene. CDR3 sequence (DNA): TGTGCCAGCACCTCGACAGGGTCCTACGAGCAGTACTTC. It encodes CASTSTGSYEQYF.

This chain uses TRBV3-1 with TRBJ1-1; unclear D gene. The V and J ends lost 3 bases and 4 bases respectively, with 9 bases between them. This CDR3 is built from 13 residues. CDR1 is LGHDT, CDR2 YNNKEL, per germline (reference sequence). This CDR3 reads CASSQLRGTEAFF. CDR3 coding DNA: TGTGCCAGCAGCCAGCTGCGGGGCACTGAAGCTTTCTTT.

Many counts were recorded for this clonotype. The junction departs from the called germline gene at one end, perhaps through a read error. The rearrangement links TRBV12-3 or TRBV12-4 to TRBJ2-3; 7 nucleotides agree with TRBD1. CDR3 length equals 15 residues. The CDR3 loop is CASSLGGQTTDTQYF. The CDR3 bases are TGTGCCAGCAGCTTAGGGGGACAGACCACAGATACGCAGTATTTT.

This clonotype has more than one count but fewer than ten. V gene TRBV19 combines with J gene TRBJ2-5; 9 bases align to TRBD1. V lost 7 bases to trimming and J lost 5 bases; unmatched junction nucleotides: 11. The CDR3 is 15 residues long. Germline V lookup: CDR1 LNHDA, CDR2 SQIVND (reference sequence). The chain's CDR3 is CASTHGGTGIETQYF. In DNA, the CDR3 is TGTGCCAGTACCCACGGCGGGACAGGGATTGAGACCCAGTACTTC.

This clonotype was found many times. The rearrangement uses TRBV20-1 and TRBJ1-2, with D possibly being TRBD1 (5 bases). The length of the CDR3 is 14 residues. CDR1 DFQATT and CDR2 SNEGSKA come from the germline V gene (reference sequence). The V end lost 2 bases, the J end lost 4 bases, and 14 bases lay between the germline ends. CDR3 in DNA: TGCAGTGCTAGACTCAGGGCGGATGGCTATGGCTACACCTTC. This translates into CSARLRADGYGYTF.

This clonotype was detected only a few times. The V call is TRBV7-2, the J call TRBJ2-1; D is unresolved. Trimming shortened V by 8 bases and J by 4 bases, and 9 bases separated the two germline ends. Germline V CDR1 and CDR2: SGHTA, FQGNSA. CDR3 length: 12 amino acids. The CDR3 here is CASLAGYNEQFF. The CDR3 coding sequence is TGTGCCAGCCTCGCCGGATACAATGAGCAGTTCTTC.

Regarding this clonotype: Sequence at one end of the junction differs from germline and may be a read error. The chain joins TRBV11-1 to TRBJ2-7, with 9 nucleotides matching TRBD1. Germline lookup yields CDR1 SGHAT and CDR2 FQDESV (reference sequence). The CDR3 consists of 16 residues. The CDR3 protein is CASSFPTGGNIYEHYF. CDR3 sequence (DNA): TGTGCCAGCAGCTTTCCGACAGGGGGGAACATCTACGAGCATTACTTC.